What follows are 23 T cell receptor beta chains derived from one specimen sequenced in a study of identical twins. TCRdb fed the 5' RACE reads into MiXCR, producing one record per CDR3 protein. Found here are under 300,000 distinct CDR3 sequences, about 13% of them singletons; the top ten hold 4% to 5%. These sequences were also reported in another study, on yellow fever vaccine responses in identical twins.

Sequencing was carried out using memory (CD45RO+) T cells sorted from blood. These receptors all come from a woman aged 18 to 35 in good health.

In nucleotides, the CDR3 is TGTGCCACCAGTGATGACACATTAACAGATACGCAGTATTTT. Its translation: CATSDDTLTDTQYF. V usage is TRBV24-1 and J usage is TRBJ2-3; the D is unclear. The CDR3 consists of 14 residues. Between the trimmed V and J ends, which lost 3 bases and 3 bases, there was a span of 9 bases. CDR1 is KGHDR, CDR2 SFDVKD, per germline.

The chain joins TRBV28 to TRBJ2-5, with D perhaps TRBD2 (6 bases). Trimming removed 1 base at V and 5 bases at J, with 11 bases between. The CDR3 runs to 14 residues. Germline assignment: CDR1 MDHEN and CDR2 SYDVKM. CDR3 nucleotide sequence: TGTGCCAGCAGTTTATCGGGGGTGTCGGAGACCCAGTACTTC. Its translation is CASSLSGVSETQYF.

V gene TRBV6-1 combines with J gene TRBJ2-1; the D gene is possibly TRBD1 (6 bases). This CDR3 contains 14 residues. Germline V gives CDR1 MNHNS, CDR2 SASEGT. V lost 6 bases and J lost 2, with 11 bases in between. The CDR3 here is CASSSRGTYNEQFF. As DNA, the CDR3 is TGTGCCAGCAGCTCTAGGGGGACCTACAATGAGCAGTTCTTC.

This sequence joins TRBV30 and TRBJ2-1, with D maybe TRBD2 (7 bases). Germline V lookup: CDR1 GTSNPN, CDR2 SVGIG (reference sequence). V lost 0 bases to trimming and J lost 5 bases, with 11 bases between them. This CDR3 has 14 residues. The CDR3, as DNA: TGTGCCTGGAGTGTAGGGGGGGGGAACAATGAGCAGTTCTTC. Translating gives CAWSVGGGNNEQFF.

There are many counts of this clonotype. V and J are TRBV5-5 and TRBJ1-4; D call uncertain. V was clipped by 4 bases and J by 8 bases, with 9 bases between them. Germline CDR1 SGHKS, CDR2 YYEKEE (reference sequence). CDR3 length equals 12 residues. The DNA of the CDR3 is TGTGCCAGCAGCCAAGGCTCCGAAAAACTGTTTTTT. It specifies CASSQGSEKLFF.

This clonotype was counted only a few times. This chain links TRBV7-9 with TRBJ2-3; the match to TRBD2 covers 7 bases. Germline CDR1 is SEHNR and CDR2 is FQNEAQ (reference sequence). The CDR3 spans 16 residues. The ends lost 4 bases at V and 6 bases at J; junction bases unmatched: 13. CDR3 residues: CASSSDRDYGGDTQYF. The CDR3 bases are TGTGCCAGCAGCTCGGACCGGGACTATGGGGGGGATACGCAGTATTTT.

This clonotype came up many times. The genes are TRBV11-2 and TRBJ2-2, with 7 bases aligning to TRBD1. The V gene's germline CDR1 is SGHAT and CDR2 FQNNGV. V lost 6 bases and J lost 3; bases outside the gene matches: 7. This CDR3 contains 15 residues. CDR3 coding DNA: TGTGCCAGCAGATCAGGGGGTGCCGACACCGGGGAGCTGTTTTTT. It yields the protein CASRSGGADTGELFF.

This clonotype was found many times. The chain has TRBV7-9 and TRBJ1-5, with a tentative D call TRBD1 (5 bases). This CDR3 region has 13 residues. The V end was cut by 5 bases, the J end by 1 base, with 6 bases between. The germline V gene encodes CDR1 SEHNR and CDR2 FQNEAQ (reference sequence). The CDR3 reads CASSGDSNQPQHF. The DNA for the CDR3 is TGTGCCAGCAGCGGGGACAGCAATCAGCCCCAGCATTTT.

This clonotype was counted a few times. The CDR3: CASSNPYGQSRYSNQPQHF. CDR3 sequence (DNA): TGTGCCAGCAGCAACCCTTATGGACAGTCCAGATATAGCAATCAGCCCCAGCATTTT. J is TRBJ1-5 and V is TRBV6-1; a weak D match, TRBD1 (6 bases). From germline, CDR1 is MNHNS and CDR2 SASEGT. Trimming took off 6 bases at V and 0 bases at J, with 24 bases between the two ends. This CDR3 is 19 amino acids long.

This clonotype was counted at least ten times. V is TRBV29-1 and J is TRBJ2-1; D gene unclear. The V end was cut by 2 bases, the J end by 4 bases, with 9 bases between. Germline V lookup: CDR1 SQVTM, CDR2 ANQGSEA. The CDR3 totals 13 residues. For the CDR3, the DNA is TGCAGCGTTGAACGGCTACAGTACAATGAGCAGTTCTTC. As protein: CSVERLQYNEQFF.

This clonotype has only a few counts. The CDR3 DNA reads as TGTGCCAGCAGCTTAGCGGGGATACACGAGCAGTACTTC. Its protein product is CASSLAGIHEQYF. The rearrangement links TRBV7-9 to TRBJ2-7; D unclear. Trimming removed 0 bases from V and 5 bases from J, with 8 bases in between. Germline V gene sequence: CDR1 SEHNR, CDR2 FQNEAQ (reference sequence). This CDR3 is 13 amino acids long.

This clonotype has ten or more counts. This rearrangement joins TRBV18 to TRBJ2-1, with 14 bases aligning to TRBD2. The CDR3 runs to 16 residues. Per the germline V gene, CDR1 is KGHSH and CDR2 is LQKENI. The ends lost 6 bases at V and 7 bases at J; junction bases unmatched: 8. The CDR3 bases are TGTGCCAGCTCCCCAGGGACTAGCGGGAGCTTAAATGAGCAGTTCTTC. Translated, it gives CASSPGTSGSLNEQFF.

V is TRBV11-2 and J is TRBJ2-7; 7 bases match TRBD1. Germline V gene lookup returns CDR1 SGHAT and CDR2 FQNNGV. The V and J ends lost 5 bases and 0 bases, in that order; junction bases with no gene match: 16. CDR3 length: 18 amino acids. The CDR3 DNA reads TGTGCCAGCAGCAAGAGAGCCGGGACAGCGTTACTCTCCTACGAGCAGTACTTC. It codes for CASSKRAGTALLSYEQYF.

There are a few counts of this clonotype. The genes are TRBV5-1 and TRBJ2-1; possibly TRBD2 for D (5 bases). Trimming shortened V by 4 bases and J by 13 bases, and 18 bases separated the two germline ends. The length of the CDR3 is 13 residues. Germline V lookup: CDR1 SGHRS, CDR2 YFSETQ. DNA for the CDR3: TGCGCCAGCAGCCTGCTTGAGGGATCGGCCCAGTTCTTC. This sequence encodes CASSLLEGSAQFF.

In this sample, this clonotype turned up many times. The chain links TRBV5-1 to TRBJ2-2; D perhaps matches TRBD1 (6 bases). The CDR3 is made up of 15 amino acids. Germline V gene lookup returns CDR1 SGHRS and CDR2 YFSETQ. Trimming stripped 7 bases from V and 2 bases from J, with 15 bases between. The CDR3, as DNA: TGCGCCAGCTCCCCGGGGACATATAACACCGGGGAGCTGTTTTTT. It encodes CASSPGTYNTGELFF. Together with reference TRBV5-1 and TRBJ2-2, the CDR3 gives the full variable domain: KAGVTQTPRYLIKTRGQQVTLSCSPISGHRSVSWYQQTPGQGLQFLFEYFSETQRNKGNFPGRFSGRQFSNSRSEMNVSTLELGDSALYLCASSPGTYNTGELFFGEGSRLTVL.

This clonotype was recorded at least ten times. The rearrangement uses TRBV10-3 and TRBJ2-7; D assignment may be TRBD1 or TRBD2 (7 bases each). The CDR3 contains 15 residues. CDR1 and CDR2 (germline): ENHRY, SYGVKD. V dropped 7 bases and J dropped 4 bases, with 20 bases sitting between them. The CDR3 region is CAIKPQGGDSYEQYF. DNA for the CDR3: TGTGCCATCAAACCCCAGGGGGGGGACAGTTACGAGCAGTACTTC.

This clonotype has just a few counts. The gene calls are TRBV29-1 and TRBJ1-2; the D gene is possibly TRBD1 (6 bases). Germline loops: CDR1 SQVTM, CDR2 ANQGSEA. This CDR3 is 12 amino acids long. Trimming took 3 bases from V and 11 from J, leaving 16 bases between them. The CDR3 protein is CSVDQGLLGYTF. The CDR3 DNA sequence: TGCAGCGTTGATCAGGGGCTATTAGGGTACACCTTC.

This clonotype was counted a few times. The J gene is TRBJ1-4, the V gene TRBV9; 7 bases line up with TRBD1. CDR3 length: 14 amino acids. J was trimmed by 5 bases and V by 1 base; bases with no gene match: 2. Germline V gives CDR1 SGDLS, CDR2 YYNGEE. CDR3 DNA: TGTGCCAGCAGCGTACAGGGGGGGAATGAAAAACTGTTTTTT. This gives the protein CASSVQGGNEKLFF.

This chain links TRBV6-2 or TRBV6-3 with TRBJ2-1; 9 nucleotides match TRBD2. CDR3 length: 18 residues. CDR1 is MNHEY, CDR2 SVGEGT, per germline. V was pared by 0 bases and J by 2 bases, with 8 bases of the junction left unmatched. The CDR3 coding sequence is TGTGCCAGCAGTTACTCTTCTAGCGGGACCCGTACCTACAATGAGCAGTTCTTC. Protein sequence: CASSYSSSGTRTYNEQFF.

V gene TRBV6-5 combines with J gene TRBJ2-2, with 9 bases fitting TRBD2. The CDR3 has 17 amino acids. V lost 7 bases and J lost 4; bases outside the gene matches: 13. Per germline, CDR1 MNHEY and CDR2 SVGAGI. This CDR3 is CASTLLWTSVSTGELFF. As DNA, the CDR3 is TGTGCCAGCACCTTACTCTGGACTAGCGTTTCCACCGGGGAGCTGTTTTTT.

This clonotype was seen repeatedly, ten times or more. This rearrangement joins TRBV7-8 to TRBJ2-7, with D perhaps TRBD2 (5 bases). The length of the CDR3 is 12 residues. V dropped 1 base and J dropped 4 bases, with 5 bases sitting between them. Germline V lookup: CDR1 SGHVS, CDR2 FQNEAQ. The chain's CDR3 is CASSLGEYEQYF. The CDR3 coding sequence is TGTGCCAGCAGCTTAGGGGAGTACGAGCAGTACTTC.

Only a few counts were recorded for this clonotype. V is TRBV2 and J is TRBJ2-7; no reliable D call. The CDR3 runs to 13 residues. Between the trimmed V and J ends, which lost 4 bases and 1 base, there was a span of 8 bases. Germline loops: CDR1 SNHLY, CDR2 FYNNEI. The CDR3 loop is CASSARGSYEQYF. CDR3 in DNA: TGTGCCAGCAGTGCCCGTGGATCCTACGAGCAGTACTTC.

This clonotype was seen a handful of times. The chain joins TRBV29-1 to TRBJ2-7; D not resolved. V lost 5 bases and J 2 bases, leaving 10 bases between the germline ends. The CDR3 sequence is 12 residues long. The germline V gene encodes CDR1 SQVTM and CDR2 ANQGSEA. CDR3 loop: CSVCTDTYEQYF. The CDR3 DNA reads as TGCAGCGTTTGCACCGATACCTACGAGCAGTACTTC.